This T cell receptor beta chain comes out of a study of shared clonotypes between healthy human individuals (dated by TCRdb to the early 2020s). General notes on the study: The cohort comprised two women and a few men aged 18 to 49 years. Per donor, three plates each were used for CD4 naive and CD4 memory, two for CD8 naive, and one for CD8 memory. Different laboratories and diverse techniques were used to prepare libraries and sequence TCR repertoires, to increase sequencing depth and limit assay-specific biases. Leukapheresis yielded between about 0.94 and 9.5 billion PBMCs per donor. Blood TCR repertoires of about 5 healthy adults were deeply sequenced to estimate repertoire size and the extent of clonotype sharing between individuals.

Worth noting for this clone: Its recognized antigen is unknown. No much larger clonotype is one base removed from it; base qualities were not supplied.

The donors were healthy, HIV-negative adults with no recently reported acute infections or vaccinations. Every donor was a Caucasian adult residing in Nashville, Tennessee, USA. CD4+ T cells were enriched by magnetic negative selection, after which naive cells were positively selected on CD45RA and the negative fraction was taken as the memory subset. Blood was obtained by leukapheresis, after which PBMCs were separated by Ficoll-Histopaque density gradient centrifugation and cryopreserved in liquid nitrogen vapor phase. Analytical flow cytometry was used to check the purity and quantity of every magnetically sorted T cell population. From each sorted fraction, genomic DNA was isolated and quantified by UV absorbance on a Nanodrop 2000c. Using the deep immunoSEQ assay, TCR CDR3 regions were amplified from genomic DNA by multiplex PCR. For each cell subset, the extracted genomic DNA was distributed evenly across all wells of several immunoSEQ 96-well plates, and each plate served as one replicate. Each replicate PCR for sorted subsets received 150 to 250 ng genomic DNA, equal to around 32,000 T cell genomes. Purified libraries were measured with a Qubit 3.0 fluorometer, size-checked on a Bioanalyzer 2100, and measured again with the KAPA Library Quantification kit. Every immunoSEQ 96-well plate was sequenced on a dedicated single-read 150-cycle Illumina NextSeq 550 flow cell. As for the authors' bioinformatics: Because the immunoSEQ output held only junctional sequences and lacked quality scores, the filtering could not match the filtering applied to full-length reads. To assign V/J genes and CDR3, sequences were annotated against IMGT germline references using PyIR, a Python wrapper for IgBLAST v1.9. Any read was removed if the V/J assignment was weak (E-value above 1e-6), the CDR3 was missing, or the read contained stop codons, out-of-frame junctions, or ambiguous translated residues. V3J clonotypes were defined as sequences sharing the same inferred V gene, J gene, and CDR3 amino acid sequence. Percentage overlap between repertoires was computed as shared unique clonotypes divided by the size of the smaller repertoire. Repertoire richness was assessed with RTK rarefaction, the Chao1 estimator, and Recon v2.1 estimates of unobserved clonotypes. OLGA was used to compute generation probabilities for all TCRbeta clonotypes that the gDNA method yielded from a handful of donors. TCRdb mirrors the immuneACCESS table, restricted to in-frame sequences. Some clones are absent from its copies; in checked studies, under half trace to an unresolved V gene, and the reason for the others is unknown. D and trimming come from the DNA, and the V and J calls and clone size come from that table. In all, the sample holds some 2,500,000 clones, and 85% to 95% of those were seen once. The ten biggest clones cover 0.37% of the sample.

What the study reported, not specific to this receptor: Across a few donors, approximately 4.9% of naive CD4, roughly 3.4% of naive CD8, around 2.5% of memory CD4, and roughly 0.4% of memory CD8 clonotypes were shared. Based on pairwise subsampling, the degree of clonotype sharing among donors was expected to be affected by sequencing depth. Clonotypes shared by all four sorted-subset donors showed higher generation probabilities than non-shared clonotypes. Even with the large sequencing depth, rarefaction of the sorted-subset datasets indicated that sequencing was incomplete. Sampling was restricted to blood, and TCR repertoires in tissue are likely to differ from TCR repertoires in blood. Because the study included only a small number of donors, the genetic and exposure-history diversity represented was limited. Naive subsets generally had larger estimated clonotype richness than memory subsets did.

The clonotype originates from a man aged 18 to 30 in good health. Some clones in this sample may be carry-over from other donors' samples. The sample was naive CD4+ T cells from PBMCs. What this sample's cell subset or site label stands for: CD45RA+ positively selected.

The DNA sequence is given as TGTGCCAGCAGTTCGGGACTCCTTAGCACAGATACGCAGTATTTT. Its protein reads: CASSSGLLSTDTQYF. The receptor chain draws on TRBV28 and TRBJ2-3, with TRBD2 perhaps the D gene, on 6 matching bases. The CDR3 goes from the cysteine to the phenylalanine over 15 residues. Only the CDR3 region is kept as DNA, spanning 45 bases read in frame from base 1. CDR1 and CDR2, looked up from the germline V gene, are MDHEN and SYDVKM. Trimming removed 4 bases from V and 0 bases from J, leaving 11 bases between the germline ends.